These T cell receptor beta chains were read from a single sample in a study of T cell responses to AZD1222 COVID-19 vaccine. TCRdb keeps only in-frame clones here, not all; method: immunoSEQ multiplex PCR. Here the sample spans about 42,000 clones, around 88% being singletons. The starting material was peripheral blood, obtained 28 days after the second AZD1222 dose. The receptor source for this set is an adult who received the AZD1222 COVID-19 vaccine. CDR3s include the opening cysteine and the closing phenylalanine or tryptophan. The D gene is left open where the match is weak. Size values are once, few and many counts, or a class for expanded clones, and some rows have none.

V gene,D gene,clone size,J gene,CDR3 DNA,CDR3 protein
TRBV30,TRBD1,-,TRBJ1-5,TGTGCCTGGGATAAGGGACAGGGGTTTCAGCCCCAGCATTTT,CAWDKGQGFQPQHF
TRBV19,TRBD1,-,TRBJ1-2,TGTGCCAGTAGTAGGGACAGGGAGGACTATGGCTACACCTTC,CASSRDREDYGYTF
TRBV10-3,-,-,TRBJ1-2,TGTGCCATCAGGGAGTTGAGTGGCTACACCTTC,CAIRELSGYTF
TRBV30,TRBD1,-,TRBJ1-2,TGTGCCTGGAGAATCCCGGGGACAGGGGGGAGTATGGCTACGACCTTC,CAWRIPGTGGSMATTF
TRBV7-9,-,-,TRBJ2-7,TGTGCCAGCACCCCGCGGGCGGCGTCCTACGAGCAGTACTTC,CASTPRAASYEQYF
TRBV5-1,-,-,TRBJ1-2,TGCGCCAGCAGCTTGGCCTTTATGGTATATGGCTACACCTTC,CASSLAFMVYGYTF
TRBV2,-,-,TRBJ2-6,TGTGCCAGCATTCTACCGGGAATTGCTGGGGCCAACGTCCTGACTTTC,CASILPGIAGANVLTF
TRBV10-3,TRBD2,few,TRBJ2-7,TGTGCCATCAGTGAGGGACTAGCGGGAGTTGGAGAGCAGTACTTC,CAISEGLAGVGEQYF
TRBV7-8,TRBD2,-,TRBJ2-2,TGTGCCAGCAGCCCCAAAGCCCTAGCGGGAGGGCCGTCGTGGACCGGGGAGCTGTTTTTT,CASSPKALAGGPSWTGELFF
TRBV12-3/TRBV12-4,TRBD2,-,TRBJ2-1,TGTGCCAGCAGTTTAGTCACAAAGCGGGAGTGGTTCTTC,CASSLVTKREWFF
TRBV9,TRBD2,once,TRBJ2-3,TGTGCCAGCAGCGGACTAGCGGAAGGAGATACGCAGTATTTT,CASSGLAEGDTQYF
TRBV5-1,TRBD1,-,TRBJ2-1,TGCGCCAGCAGCTCGGGACAGGGGGCCGGCAATGAGCAGTTCTTC,CASSSGQGAGNEQFF
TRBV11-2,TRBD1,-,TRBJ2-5,TGTGCCAGCAGCACCCAAGACAGGGGGCTATTTGAGACCCAGTACTTC,CASSTQDRGLFETQYF
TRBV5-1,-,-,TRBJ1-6,TGCGCCAGCAGCTTGGACGGGCCTTCACCCCTCCACTTT,CASSLDGPSPLHF
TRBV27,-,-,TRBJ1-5,TGTGCCAGCAGTCTTCTGGGGGCTTTTCAGCCCCAGCATTTT,CASSLLGAFQPQHF
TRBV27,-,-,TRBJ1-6,TGTGCCAGCAGTCTATGGACAACCTATAATTCACCCCTCCACTTT,CASSLWTTYNSPLHF
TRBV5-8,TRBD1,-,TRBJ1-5,TGTGCCAGCAGGCCTACAGGGGATCAGCCCCAGCATTTT,CASRPTGDQPQHF